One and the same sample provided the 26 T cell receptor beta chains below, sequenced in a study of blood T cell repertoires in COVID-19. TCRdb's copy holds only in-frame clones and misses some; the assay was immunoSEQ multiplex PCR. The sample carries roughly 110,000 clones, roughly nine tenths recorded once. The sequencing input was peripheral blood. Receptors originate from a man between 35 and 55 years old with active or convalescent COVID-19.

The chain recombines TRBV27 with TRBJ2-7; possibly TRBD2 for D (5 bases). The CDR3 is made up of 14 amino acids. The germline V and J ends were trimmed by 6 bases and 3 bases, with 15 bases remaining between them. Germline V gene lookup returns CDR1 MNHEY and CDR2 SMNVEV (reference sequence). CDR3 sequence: CASSRGPDDYEQYF. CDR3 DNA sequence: TGTGCCAGCAGCAGAGGGCCGGACGACTACGAGCAGTACTTC.

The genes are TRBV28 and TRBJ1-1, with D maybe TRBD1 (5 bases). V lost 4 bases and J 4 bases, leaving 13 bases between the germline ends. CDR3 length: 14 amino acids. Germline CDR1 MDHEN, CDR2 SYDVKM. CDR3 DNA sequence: TGTGCCAGCAGTTCCCCCTCCGGGGGCACTGAAGCTTTCTTT. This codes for CASSSPSGGTEAFF.

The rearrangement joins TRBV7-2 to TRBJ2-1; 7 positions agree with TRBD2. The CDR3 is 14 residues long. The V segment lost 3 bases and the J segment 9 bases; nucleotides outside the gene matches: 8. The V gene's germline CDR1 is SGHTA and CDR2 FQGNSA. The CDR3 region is CASSLGGGLTEQFF. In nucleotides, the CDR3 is TGTGCCAGCAGCTTGGGGGGAGGGCTGACTGAGCAGTTCTTC.

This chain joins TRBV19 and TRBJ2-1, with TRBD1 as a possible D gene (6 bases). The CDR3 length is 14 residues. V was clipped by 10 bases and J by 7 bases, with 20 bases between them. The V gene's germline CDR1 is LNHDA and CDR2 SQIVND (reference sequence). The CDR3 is CATRGEGLENEQFF. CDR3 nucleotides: TGTGCCACCAGGGGCGAGGGGCTGGAAAATGAGCAGTTCTTC.

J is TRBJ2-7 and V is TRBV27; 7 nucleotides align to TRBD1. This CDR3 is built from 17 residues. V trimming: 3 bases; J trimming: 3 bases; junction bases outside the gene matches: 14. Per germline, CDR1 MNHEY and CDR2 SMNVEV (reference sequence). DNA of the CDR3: TGTGCCAGCAGTTTGCGCCAACCGGGACAGCGATACTACGAGCAGTACTTC. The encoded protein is CASSLRQPGQRYYEQYF.

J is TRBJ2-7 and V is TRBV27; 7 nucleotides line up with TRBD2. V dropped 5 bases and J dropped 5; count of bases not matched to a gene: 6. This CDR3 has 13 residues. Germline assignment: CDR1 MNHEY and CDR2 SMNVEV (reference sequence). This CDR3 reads CASSPGGWDEQYF. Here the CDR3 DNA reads TGTGCCAGCAGTCCGGGGGGTTGGGACGAGCAGTACTTC.

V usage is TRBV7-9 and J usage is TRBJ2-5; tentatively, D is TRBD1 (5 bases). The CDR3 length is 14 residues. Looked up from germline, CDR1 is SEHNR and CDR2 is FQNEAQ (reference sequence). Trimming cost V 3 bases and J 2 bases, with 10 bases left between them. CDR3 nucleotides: TGTGCCAGCAGCTTTAGGGGTATGCAAGAGACCCAGTACTTC. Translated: CASSFRGMQETQYF.

The CDR3 DNA reads as TGCAGTGCTAGTAGTCGGGGAGGTCTGGATTATGGCTACACCTTC. Amino acids: CSASSRGGLDYGYTF. The chain links TRBV20-1 to TRBJ1-2; D is uncertain. V lost 3 bases to trimming and J lost 5 bases, with 19 bases between them. The CDR3 extends over 15 amino acids. Germline CDR1 is DFQATT and CDR2 is SNEGSKA (reference sequence).

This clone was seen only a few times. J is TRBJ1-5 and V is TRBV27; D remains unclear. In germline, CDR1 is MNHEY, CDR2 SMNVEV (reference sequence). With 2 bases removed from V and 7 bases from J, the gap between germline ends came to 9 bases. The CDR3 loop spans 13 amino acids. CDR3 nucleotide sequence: TGTGCCAGCAGTTTAAGCCTCCACCAGCCCCAGCATTTT. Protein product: CASSLSLHQPQHF.

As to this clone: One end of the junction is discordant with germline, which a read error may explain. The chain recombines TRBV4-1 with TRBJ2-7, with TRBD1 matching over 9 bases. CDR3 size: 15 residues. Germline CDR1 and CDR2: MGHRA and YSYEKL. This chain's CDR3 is CASSQDRRDRAVLNF. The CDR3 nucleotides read TGCGCCAGCAGCCAAGATCGAAGGGACAGGGCCGTCTTAAACTTC.

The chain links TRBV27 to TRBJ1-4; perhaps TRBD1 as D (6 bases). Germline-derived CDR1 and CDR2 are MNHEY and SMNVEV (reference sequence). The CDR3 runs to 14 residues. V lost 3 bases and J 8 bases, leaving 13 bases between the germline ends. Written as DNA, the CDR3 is TGTGCCAGCAGTTTCGAGACAGGTAGAGAAAAACTGTTTTTT. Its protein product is CASSFETGREKLFF.

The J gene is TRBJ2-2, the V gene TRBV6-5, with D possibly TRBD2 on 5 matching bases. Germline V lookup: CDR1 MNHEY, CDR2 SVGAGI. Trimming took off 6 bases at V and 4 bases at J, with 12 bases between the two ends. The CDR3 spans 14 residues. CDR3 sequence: CASRDLGGTGELFF. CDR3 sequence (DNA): TGTGCCAGCAGGGACTTGGGTGGCACCGGGGAGCTGTTTTTT.

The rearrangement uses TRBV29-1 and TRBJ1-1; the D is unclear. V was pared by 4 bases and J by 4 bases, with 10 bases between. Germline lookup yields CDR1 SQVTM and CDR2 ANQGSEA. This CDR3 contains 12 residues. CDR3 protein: CSVGTRGTEAFF. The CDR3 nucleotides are TGCAGCGTTGGGACGCGGGGCACTGAAGCTTTCTTT.

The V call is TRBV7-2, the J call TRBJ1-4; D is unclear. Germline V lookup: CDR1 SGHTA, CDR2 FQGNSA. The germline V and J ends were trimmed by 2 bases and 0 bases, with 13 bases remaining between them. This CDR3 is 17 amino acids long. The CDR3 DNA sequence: TGTGCCAGCAGCTTAATAGGTCCGGGAGCAACTAATGAAAAACTGTTTTTT. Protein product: CASSLIGPGATNEKLFF.

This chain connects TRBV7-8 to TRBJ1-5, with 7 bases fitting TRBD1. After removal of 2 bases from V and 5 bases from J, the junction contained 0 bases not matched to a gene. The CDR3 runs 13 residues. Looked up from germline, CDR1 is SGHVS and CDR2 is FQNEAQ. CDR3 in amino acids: CASSLQGDQPQHF. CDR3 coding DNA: TGTGCCAGCAGCTTACAGGGGGATCAGCCCCAGCATTTT.

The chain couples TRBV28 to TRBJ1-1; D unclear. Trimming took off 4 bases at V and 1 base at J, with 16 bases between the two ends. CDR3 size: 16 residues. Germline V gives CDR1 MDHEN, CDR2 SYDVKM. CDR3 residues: CASSYTVFAPNTEAFF. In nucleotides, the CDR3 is TGTGCCAGCAGTTATACAGTTTTTGCCCCGAACACTGAAGCTTTCTTT.

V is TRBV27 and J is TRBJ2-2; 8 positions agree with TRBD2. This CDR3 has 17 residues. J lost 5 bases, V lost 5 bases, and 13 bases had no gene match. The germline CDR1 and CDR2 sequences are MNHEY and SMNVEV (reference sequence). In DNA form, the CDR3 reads TGTGCCAGCAGTCCACTAGCCGGGAGGGCCGCTACCGGGGAGCTGTTTTTT. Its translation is CASSPLAGRAATGELFF.

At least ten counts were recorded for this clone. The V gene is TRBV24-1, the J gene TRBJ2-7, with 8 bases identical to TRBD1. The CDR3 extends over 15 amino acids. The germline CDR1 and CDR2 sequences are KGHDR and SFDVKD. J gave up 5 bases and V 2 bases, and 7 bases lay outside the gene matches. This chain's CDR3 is CATSDSGTGGHEQYF. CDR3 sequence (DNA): TGTGCCACCAGTGATTCCGGGACAGGAGGTCACGAGCAGTACTTC.

The CDR3 DNA reads TGTGCCAGCAGCGCTAGGACAGGGATGACCTATGGCTACACCTTC. Its translation is CASSARTGMTYGYTF. The V call is TRBV21-1, the J call TRBJ1-2; TRBD1, as called in the table, went unchecked against the DNA. TRBV21-1 constitutes a pseudogene. The CDR3 extends over 15 amino acids.

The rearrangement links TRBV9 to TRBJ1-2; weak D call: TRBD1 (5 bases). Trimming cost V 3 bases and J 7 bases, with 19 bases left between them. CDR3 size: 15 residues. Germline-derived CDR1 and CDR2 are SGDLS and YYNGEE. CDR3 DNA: TGTGCCAGCAGCGCTGCGGGACGGCTGACCGGTGGCTACACCTTC. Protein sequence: CASSAAGRLTGGYTF.

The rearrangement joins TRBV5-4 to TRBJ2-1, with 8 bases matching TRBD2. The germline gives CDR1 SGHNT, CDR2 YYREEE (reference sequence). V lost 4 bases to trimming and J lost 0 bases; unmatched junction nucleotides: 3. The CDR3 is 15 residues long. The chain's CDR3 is CASSREGGSYNEQFF. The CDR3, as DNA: TGTGCCAGCAGCCGGGAGGGGGGCTCCTACAATGAGCAGTTCTTC.

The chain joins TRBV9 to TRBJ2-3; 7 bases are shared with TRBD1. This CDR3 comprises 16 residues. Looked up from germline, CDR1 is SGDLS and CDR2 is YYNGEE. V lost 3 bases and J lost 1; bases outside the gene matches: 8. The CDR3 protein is CASSDSSTGRTDTQYF. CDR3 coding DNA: TGTGCCAGCAGCGACTCCTCGACAGGGCGCACAGATACGCAGTATTTT.

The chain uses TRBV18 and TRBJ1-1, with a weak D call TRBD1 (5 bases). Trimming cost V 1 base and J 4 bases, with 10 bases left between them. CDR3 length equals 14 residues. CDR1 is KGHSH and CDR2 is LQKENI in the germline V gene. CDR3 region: CASSPQGQGTEAFF. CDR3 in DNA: TGTGCCAGCTCACCACAGGGTCAGGGCACTGAAGCTTTCTTT.

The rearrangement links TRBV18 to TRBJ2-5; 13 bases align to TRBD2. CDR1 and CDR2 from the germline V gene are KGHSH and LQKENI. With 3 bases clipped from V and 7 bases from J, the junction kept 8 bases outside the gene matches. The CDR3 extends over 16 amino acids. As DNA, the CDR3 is TGTGCCAGCTCACCCCGACTAGCGGGAGGAAAAGGGACCCAGTACTTC. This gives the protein CASSPRLAGGKGTQYF.

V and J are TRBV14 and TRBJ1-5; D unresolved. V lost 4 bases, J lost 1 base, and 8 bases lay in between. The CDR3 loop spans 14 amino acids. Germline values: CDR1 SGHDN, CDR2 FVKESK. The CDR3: CASSLEGSNQPQHF. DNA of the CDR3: TGTGCCAGCAGCCTTGAGGGCAGCAATCAGCCCCAGCATTTT.

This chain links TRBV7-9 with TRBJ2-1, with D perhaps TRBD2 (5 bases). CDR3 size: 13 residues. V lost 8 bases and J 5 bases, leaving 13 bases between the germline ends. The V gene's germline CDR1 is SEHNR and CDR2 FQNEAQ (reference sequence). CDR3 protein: CASPGGWDNEQFF. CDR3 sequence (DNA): TGTGCCAGCCCCGGCGGGTGGGACAATGAGCAGTTCTTC. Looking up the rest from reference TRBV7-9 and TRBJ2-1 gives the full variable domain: DTGVSQNPRHKITKRGQNVTFRCDPISEHNRLYWYRQTLGQGPEFLTYFQNEAQLEKSRLLSDRFSAERPKGSFSTLEIQRTEQGDSAMYLCASPGGWDNEQFFGPGTRLTVL.